This TCR beta chain was retrieved from a study of T cell responses to AZD1222 COVID-19 vaccine (dated by TCRdb to the early 2020s). Concerning the study at large: AZD1222 recipients with second doses at about 4 weeks or about 12 weeks were pooled, because spike-specific TCR depth and breadth did not differ between schedules. A total of 230 or so trial participants underwent TCR sequencing, of whom 207 received two doses of AZD1222 and around 26 received two doses of the MenACWY control vaccine. Trial participants were enrolled into age subgroups of 18-55, 56-69 and 70-plus years, which contained around 140, 26 and 57 TCR-sequenced participants, respectively.

The CDR3 regions of human TCRbeta chains were analyzed by immunosequencing. In the authors' own workflow: TCRs in the repertoires were matched against a reference library of SARS-CoV-2-specific TCRs that had been generated with the MIRA antigen-specificity platform. Breadth meant the fraction of unique TCRs that were SARS-CoV-2-associated, whereas depth meant the fraction of total T cells that were SARS-CoV-2-associated. Using the MIRA data, every spike-specific TCR was mapped to the spike region that the TCR reacted to and assigned to either a CD4 or a CD8 class. Log10-transformed breadth and depth values were compared by one-way ANOVA with Sidak's multiple comparisons tests. TCRdb carries this immuneACCESS record with in-frame sequences only. Its versions omit some clonotypes, under half of them owing to an unresolved V gene in the studies checked, with the rest unexplained. The D gene and trimming were derived from the DNA, and the V and J assignments and clone size from that table. This sample holds around 130,000 clones; around 94% were observed only once. The ten largest clones represent approximately 6.3% of the sample.

Beyond this particular receptor, the publication reports: No day 14 peak-response samples were available, so repertoires were characterized only after the peak T cell response. In the small 56-69-year group, the increase in depth fell short of significance, most likely because of low power. Epitopes outside the regions mutated in the B.1.351 and B.1.1.7 variants were reportedly recognized by nearly half of the unique spike-specific TCRs. Vaccine-associated CD4 TCRs spanned the whole spike protein, with dominant responses in regions 160-218 and 743-854. After two AZD1222 doses, spike-specific TCR breadth and depth were significantly higher than at day 0 and than in MenACWY recipients. Only five to seven AZD1222 recipients were SARS-CoV-2 seropositive at baseline, limiting conclusions about previously exposed vaccinees. Participants were mostly white British and included more females than males, and it was suggested by the authors that clonal diversity may have been underestimated.

As to this clone: Its binding antigen is unknown. The sample holds no much larger clone one base away, and base qualities are not on file.

Including cysteine and phenylalanine, the CDR3 has 12 amino acids. Solely the CDR3 DNA is kept, with 36 bases framed from the first base. CDR1 and CDR2, looked up from the germline V gene, are SQVTM and ANQGSEA. Read against the paper, the sample's time point label means: baseline before first vaccination. The vaccinee samples were drawn from two UK trials, COV001 and COV002, one of which was a single-blind randomized controlled phase 2/3 trial testing AZD1222 (ChAdOx1 nCoV-19) in healthy adults. For TCRbeta chain sequencing, PBMC samples from trial participants were taken at day 0 and at day 28 after the second dose.

The receptor's source is an adult in good health. This receptor chain uses TRBV29-1 and TRBJ1-1; no D gene is confidently identified. Sequencing was performed on peripheral blood, taken on day 0 of AZD1222 vaccination. The CDR3 loop reads CSTGRMNTEAFF. The nucleotides read TGCAGTACCGGTAGAATGAACACTGAAGCTTTCTTT.